The 25 T cell receptor beta chains in this list originate from one sample, sequenced in a study of CD8+ T cells in alopecia areata. TCR sequencing used cDNA made by reverse transcription of extracted RNA. Some clones are missing from TCRdb's copy, which holds only in-frame ones; the method was immunoSEQ multiplex PCR. The sample shows 98,000 or so clones, 55% to 70% of them seen only once. The sample comprised NKG2D-low CD8+ T cells sorted from blood. These receptors were collected from a human donor with alopecia areata.

The sample holds a few counts of this clone. The gene calls are TRBV13 and TRBJ2-5; tentatively, D is TRBD1 or TRBD2 (5 bases each). TRBJ2-7 matches the DNA end more closely, so the J call is doubtful. The CDR3 runs to 15 residues. From germline, CDR1 is PRHDT and CDR2 FYEKMQ (reference sequence). The CDR3 region is CASSPGRGRPYEQYF. The CDR3 DNA is TGTGCCAGCAGCCCAGGGAGAGGACGGCCCTACGAGCAGTACTTC.

The V call is TRBV7-2, the J call TRBJ2-1; 10 positions match TRBD2. With 6 bases clipped from V and 3 bases from J, the junction kept 2 bases outside the gene matches. The CDR3 has 14 amino acids. From germline, CDR1 is SGHTA and CDR2 FQGNSA. This CDR3 is CASRASGGYNEQFF. The CDR3, as DNA: TGTGCCAGCAGGGCTAGCGGGGGCTACAATGAGCAGTTCTTC.

The chain employs TRBV11-2 and TRBJ2-2; unclear D gene. The CDR3 runs 12 residues. Germline lookup yields CDR1 SGHAT and CDR2 FQNNGV. Deletions cut 3 bases from V and 2 bases from J, with 1 base between. This CDR3 is CASSFNTGELFF. The CDR3 nucleotides are TGTGCCAGCAGCTTCAACACCGGGGAGCTGTTTTTT. The whole variable domain, remainder taken from reference TRBV11-2 and TRBJ2-2, is EAGVAQSPRYKIIEKRQSVAFWCNPISGHATLYWYQQILGQGPKLLIQFQNNGVVDDSQLPKDRFSAERLKGVDSTLKIQPAKLEDSAVYLCASSFNTGELFFGEGSRLTVL.

This clone was seen more than once but under ten times. The chain is built from TRBV6-1 and TRBJ1-1, with 8 bases lining up with TRBD1. This CDR3 is 14 amino acids long. The germline V gene encodes CDR1 MNHNS and CDR2 SASEGT. V lost 6 bases to trimming and J lost 1 base; unmatched junction nucleotides: 4. CDR3 sequence reads: CASRARGQNTEAFF. DNA for the CDR3: TGTGCCAGCAGGGCCAGGGGGCAGAACACTGAAGCTTTCTTT.

This clone was found a few times. V gene TRBV7-6 combines with J gene TRBJ2-7, with TRBD2 matching over 12 bases. The germline CDR1 and CDR2 sequences are SGHVS and FNYEAQ. Trimming took 5 bases from V and 6 from J; bases not matched to a gene: 8. This CDR3 contains 15 residues. CDR3 DNA: TGTGCCAGCAGCCCGAGGCGACTAGCGGGAGCCGAGCAGTACTTC. Amino acid sequence: CASSPRRLAGAEQYF.

This chain links TRBV7-3 with TRBJ2-1; possibly TRBD1 or TRBD2 for D (5 bases each). The CDR3 extends over 16 amino acids. Germline V gives CDR1 SGHTA, CDR2 FQGTGA. V was clipped by 4 bases and J by 8 bases, with 21 bases between them. Here the CDR3 DNA reads TGTGCCAGCAGCTGGGAACGGGCGTCCGAGGGACATGAGCAGTTCTTC. It specifies CASSWERASEGHEQFF.

The chain carries TRBV13 and TRBJ2-7; D gene uncertain. Between the trimmed V and J ends, which lost 4 bases and 2 bases, there was a span of 9 bases. This CDR3 comprises 13 residues. Germline assignment: CDR1 PRHDT and CDR2 FYEKMQ (reference sequence). The CDR3 region is CASSSLPAYEQYF. Written as DNA, the CDR3 is TGTGCCAGCAGCTCACTACCCGCCTACGAGCAGTACTTC.

This rearrangement joins TRBV9 to TRBJ2-3; D is uncertain. The germline V and J ends were trimmed by 0 bases and 6 bases, with 5 bases remaining between them. Germline V CDR1 and CDR2: SGDLS, YYNGEE. There are 12 residues in the CDR3. The DNA for the CDR3 is TGTGCCAGCAGCGTAGAAGGGGATACGCAGTATTTT. Amino acids: CASSVEGDTQYF.

CDR3 sequence: CATSRAGISDTQYF. CDR3 in DNA: TGTGCCACCAGCAGAGCGGGAATTTCAGATACGCAGTATTTT. The J gene is TRBJ2-3, the V gene TRBV15; D is possibly TRBD2 (5 bases). CDR3 size: 14 residues. V was shortened by 1 base and J by 4 bases, with 9 bases between the two germline ends. Germline V lookup: CDR1 LNHNV, CDR2 YYDKDF (reference sequence).

This clone was counted a single time. The chain employs TRBV6-5 and TRBJ1-2, with D hard to call. Deletions cut 8 bases from V and 4 bases from J, with 8 bases between. Germline CDR1 and CDR2: MNHEY and SVGAGI. The length of the CDR3 is 11 residues. The CDR3 DNA is TGTGCCAGCCGGCAGTTCTATGGCTACACCTTC. This translates into CASRQFYGYTF.

The chain employs TRBV29-1 and TRBJ2-1; 9 bases are a match to TRBD2. Per germline, CDR1 SQVTM and CDR2 ANQGSEA. CDR3 length equals 16 residues. V was clipped by 1 base and J by 3 bases; unmatched bases: 7. The CDR3 region has the DNA TGCAGCGTTGAAGGGACCAGACTAGCGGTCTACAATGAGCAGTTCTTC. Protein sequence: CSVEGTRLAVYNEQFF.

This clone was seen a few times. This chain uses TRBV5-6 with TRBJ2-2; D is undetermined. Trimming pared 4 bases from V and 0 bases from J, leaving 13 bases between. The germline V gene has CDR1 SGHDT and CDR2 YYEEEE. The length of the CDR3 is 16 residues. This CDR3 is CASSHPSLSNTGELFF. The CDR3 DNA reads TGTGCCAGCAGCCATCCATCACTTTCGAACACCGGGGAGCTGTTTTTT.

The chain uses TRBV28 and TRBJ2-5; 7 bases fit TRBD2. After removal of 6 bases from V and 2 bases from J, the junction contained 6 bases not matched to a gene. From germline, CDR1 is MDHEN and CDR2 SYDVKM. The CDR3 has 14 amino acids. DNA for the CDR3: TGTGCCAGCAGCTTAGCCGGGAGGCAAGAGACCCAGTACTTC. Its translation: CASSLAGRQETQYF.

In this sample, this clone turned up once. V and J are TRBV6-5 and TRBJ1-1; D is uncertain. V was clipped by 0 bases and J by 8 bases, with 10 bases between them. The CDR3 is made up of 13 amino acids. The V gene's germline CDR1 is MNHEY and CDR2 SVGAGI. Here the CDR3 DNA reads TGTGCCAGCAGTTACTCGGCTGGAGGGGAAGCTTTCTTT. Translating gives CASSYSAGGEAFF.

This sequence joins TRBV7-8 and TRBJ2-1; unclear D gene. The ends were cut back, 3 bases at V and 0 bases at J, with 9 bases in the middle. Germline V gene sequence: CDR1 SGHVS, CDR2 FQNEAQ. The CDR3 has 15 amino acids. The CDR3 loop is CASSLTPSSYNEQFF. CDR3 nucleotide sequence: TGTGCCAGCAGCTTGACTCCCAGCTCCTACAATGAGCAGTTCTTC.

V usage is TRBV11-2 and J usage is TRBJ1-1, with D unclear. Trimming cost V 3 bases and J 1 base, with 12 bases left between them. CDR1 is SGHAT, CDR2 FQNNGV, per germline. The CDR3 consists of 15 residues. In nucleotides, the CDR3 is TGTGCCAGCAGCTTGTATCCACTCAAGAACACTGAAGCTTTCTTT. Translating it yields CASSLYPLKNTEAFF.

In DNA, the CDR3 is TGTGCCAGCAGTCCCGGGAACACTGAAGCTTTCTTT. This gives the protein CASSPGNTEAFF. The chain carries TRBV25-1 and TRBJ1-1; D is undetermined. V was cut by 5 bases and J by 1 base, with 5 bases left in between. Germline values: CDR1 MGHDK, CDR2 SYGVNS. This CDR3 is built from 12 residues.

The CDR3 DNA is TGTGCCAGCAGCTTTGCAGGGGACGAGCAGTACTTC. Translated, it gives CASSFAGDEQYF. V usage is TRBV7-9 and J usage is TRBJ2-7; a possible D gene is TRBD1 (6 bases). CDR3 size: 12 residues. Trimming left V 3 bases short and J 5 bases short, with 8 bases between. CDR1 SEHNR and CDR2 FQNEAQ come from the germline V gene (reference sequence).

This chain links TRBV9 with TRBJ1-2; tentative D call: TRBD1 (5 bases). V gave up 2 bases and J gave up 4 bases, with 15 bases separating them. There are 15 residues in the CDR3. Germline V gene sequence: CDR1 SGDLS, CDR2 YYNGEE. CDR3 protein: CASSVLGGATYGYTF. CDR3 sequence (DNA): TGTGCCAGCAGCGTCCTCGGAGGGGCCACCTATGGCTACACCTTC.

The rearrangement uses TRBV7-9 and TRBJ2-1; 15 bases are shared with TRBD2. Losses at the gene ends were 6 bases for V and 2 bases for J; bases not matched to a gene: 11. The CDR3 is 19 residues long. Germline CDR1 SEHNR, CDR2 FQNEAQ (reference sequence). The DNA for the CDR3 is TGTGCCAGCAGAGTCCCGGGACTAGCGGGAGGATTTCCCTACAATGAGCAGTTCTTC. Protein: CASRVPGLAGGFPYNEQFF.

CDR3: CSVSYGARSNTEAFF. CDR3 sequence (DNA): TGCAGCGTATCCTACGGGGCGCGGTCGAACACTGAAGCTTTCTTT. The genes are TRBV29-1 and TRBJ1-1; D might be TRBD1 (5 bases). From germline, CDR1 is SQVTM and CDR2 ANQGSEA. The CDR3 runs to 15 residues. V was shortened by 6 bases and J by 1 base, with 18 bases between the two germline ends.

DNA of the CDR3: TGTGCCAGCAAACGGTTTGGGGTGGAGGTCTACGAGCAGTACTTC. Amino acids: CASKRFGVEVYEQYF. The V call is TRBV27, the J call TRBJ2-7; weak D call: TRBD2 (5 bases). Germline V gene sequence: CDR1 MNHEY, CDR2 SMNVEV (reference sequence). Trimming removed 7 bases from V and 3 bases from J, with 19 bases in between. CDR3 length: 15 amino acids.

The gene calls are TRBV19 and TRBJ2-7, with TRBD2 as a possible D gene (6 bases). Germline V gene sequence: CDR1 LNHDA, CDR2 SQIVND (reference sequence). This CDR3 comprises 16 residues. Deletions cut 3 bases from V and 4 bases from J, with 19 bases between. CDR3 loop: CASSIIAEQGTYEQYF. The CDR3 coding sequence is TGTGCCAGTAGTATTATCGCGGAGCAAGGGACTTACGAGCAGTACTTC.

V is TRBV6-6 and J is TRBJ2-7; D is tentatively TRBD1 or TRBD2 (5 bases each). The CDR3 is made up of 12 amino acids. Looked up from germline, CDR1 is MNHNY and CDR2 is SVGAGI (reference sequence). The CDR3 loop reads CGARGDSYEQYF. The DNA for the CDR3 is TGTGGTGCGCGAGGGGACTCCTACGAGCAGTACTTC.

This clone was counted a few times. V usage is TRBV10-3 and J usage is TRBJ2-6; 8 bases fit TRBD1. Trimming at V came to 6 bases and at J to 4 bases, leaving 14 bases not matched to a gene. The CDR3 has 18 amino acids. Germline values: CDR1 ENHRY, CDR2 SYGVKD. As DNA, the CDR3 is TGTGCCATCAGCTTCAGGGCGACAGGGGTAGAAGGGGCCAACGTCCTGACTTTC. This encodes CAISFRATGVEGANVLTF.